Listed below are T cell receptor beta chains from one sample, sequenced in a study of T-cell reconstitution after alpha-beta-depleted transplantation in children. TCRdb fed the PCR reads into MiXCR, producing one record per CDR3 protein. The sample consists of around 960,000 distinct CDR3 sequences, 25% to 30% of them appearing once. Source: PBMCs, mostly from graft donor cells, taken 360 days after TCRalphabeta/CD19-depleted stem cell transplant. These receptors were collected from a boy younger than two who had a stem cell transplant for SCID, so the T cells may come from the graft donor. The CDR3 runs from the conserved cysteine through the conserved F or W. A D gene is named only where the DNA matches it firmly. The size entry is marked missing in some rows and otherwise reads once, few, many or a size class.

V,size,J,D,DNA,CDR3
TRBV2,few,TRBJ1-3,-,TGTGCCAGCAGTGAAGCGACCTTCGGGGACACCATATATTTT,CASSEATFGDTIYF
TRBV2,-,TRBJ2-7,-,TGTGCCAGTAAGTGGGGGAGAACCTACGAGCAGTACTTC,CASKWGRTYEQYF
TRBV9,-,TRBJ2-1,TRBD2,TGTGCCAGCAGCCTAAGGGTAGTAGCGGGGGGTAATGAGCAGTTCTTC,CASSLRVVAGGNEQFF
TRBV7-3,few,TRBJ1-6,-,TGTGCCAGCAGCTTAAGCCCAGGGCAGAGTTCACCCCTCCACTTT,CASSLSPGQSSPLHF
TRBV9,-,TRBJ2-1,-,TGTGCCAGCAGCGTATCGGGGTACAATGAGCAGTTCTTC,CASSVSGYNEQFF
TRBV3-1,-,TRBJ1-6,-,TGTGCCAGCAGCCAATGGGATTCACCCCTCCACTTT,CASSQWDSPLHF
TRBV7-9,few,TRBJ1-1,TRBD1,TGTGCCAGCAGCCTGCGGGACAGCTTAAACTTTGGTTCTGAAGCTTTCTTT,CASSLRDSLNFGSEAFF
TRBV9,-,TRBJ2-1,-,TGTGCCAGCAGCGTACTAAGGGGGGGCCGCTATGAGCAGTTCTTC,CASSVLRGGRYEQFF
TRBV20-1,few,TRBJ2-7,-,TGCAGTGCTAGAGATGTTTTAAGGGCCTGGGCCCAAGGGGTCGAGCAGTACTTC,CSARDVLRAWAQGVEQYF
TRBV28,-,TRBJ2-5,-,TGTGCCAGCAGCCCCCTCCGGGAATTTGAGACCCAGTACTTC,CASSPLREFETQYF
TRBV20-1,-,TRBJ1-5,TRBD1,TGCAGTGCTTGGGACAGTCCTAGCAATCAGCCCCAGCATTTT,CSAWDSPSNQPQHF
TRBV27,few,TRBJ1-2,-,TGTGCCAGCAGTGAACCAGGGTTGGGCGGCTACACCTTC,CASSEPGLGGYTF
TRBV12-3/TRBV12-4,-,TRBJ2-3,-,TGTGCCAGCAGTCCCCCGTCGGGGGTTTGGGAGACAGATACGCAGTATTTT,CASSPPSGVWETDTQYF
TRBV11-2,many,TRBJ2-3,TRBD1,TGTGCCAGCACCTCCGGGGACAGGGGTACAGATACGCAGTATTTT,CASTSGDRGTDTQYF
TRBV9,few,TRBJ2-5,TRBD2,TGTGCCAGCAGCTCCGTAGAGCGGGGGAGAGAGACCCAGTACTTC,CASSSVERGRETQYF
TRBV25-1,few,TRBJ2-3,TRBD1,TGTGCCAGCAGTGCCAGGGGGACAGATACGCAGTATTTT,CASSARGTDTQYF